A single sample gave rise to the 28 T cell receptor beta chains below, sequenced in a study of CD8 T cells in ankylosing spondylitis. Broader study findings: A TCR beta motif of several highly homologous variants seemed to mark ankylosing spondylitis blood.

Each CDR3 protein gets one entry after TCRdb re-called the 5' RACE reads with MiXCR. The data show about 540,000 distinct CDR3 sequences, with approximately 12% seen just once and about 6.8% held by the top ten. Their antigens remain unidentified. The sample was blood, either unsorted or a sorted T cell fraction (not recorded which). The origin of the receptors is a male donor with ankylosing spondylitis.

This clonotype showed up just a few times. CDR3 DNA sequence: TGTGCCAGTAGTATAGTAGGGAGTAACACTGAAGCTTTCTTT. Its protein is CASSIVGSNTEAFF. The rearrangement joins TRBV19 to TRBJ1-1, with no clear D. V was shortened by 1 base and J by 2 bases, with 8 bases between the two germline ends. The V gene's germline CDR1 is LNHDA and CDR2 SQIVND (reference sequence). The CDR3 extends over 14 amino acids.

In this sample, this clonotype turned up a few times. The chain employs TRBV11-2 and TRBJ2-4; perhaps TRBD2 as D (6 bases). Germline-derived CDR1 and CDR2 are SGHAT and FQNNGV. The CDR3 extends over 14 amino acids. Trimming removed 0 bases at V and 10 bases at J, with 13 bases between. This CDR3 is CASSLDMRGGIQYF. The CDR3 DNA follows: TGTGCCAGCAGCTTAGATATGCGGGGAGGTATTCAGTACTTC.

This clonotype was counted a few times. The V call is TRBV27, the J call TRBJ1-2; 9 bases align to TRBD1. Germline V gives CDR1 MNHEY, CDR2 SMNVEV (reference sequence). There are 14 residues in the CDR3. V dropped 7 bases and J dropped 8; count of bases not matched to a gene: 11. The CDR3 coding sequence is TGTGCCAGCACCAGACAGGGGGAGAGGGGCGGCTACACCTTC. Translating it yields CASTRQGERGGYTF.

The chain combines TRBV24-1 with TRBJ2-3, with D hard to call. CDR3 length equals 12 residues. The germline V and J ends were trimmed by 8 bases and 2 bases, with 7 bases remaining between them. Germline V gene data show CDR1 as KGHDR and CDR2 as SFDVKD. Written as DNA, the CDR3 is TGTGCCACCACTGGCTCCACAGATACGCAGTATTTT. Its protein is CATTGSTDTQYF.

This clonotype has more than one count but fewer than ten. The chain joins TRBV5-6 to TRBJ2-7; D ambiguous. The V and J ends lost 7 bases and 3 bases respectively, with 20 bases between them. The CDR3 has 15 residues. Germline V CDR1 and CDR2: SGHDT, YYEEEE. The CDR3 region is CASSSPSWDFYEQYV. CDR3 DNA: TGTGCCAGCTCCTCTCCCAGCTGGGATTTCTACGAGCAGTACGTC.

This clonotype was recorded many times. The chain recombines TRBV7-8 with TRBJ1-1; D is uncertain. CDR1 is SGHVS, CDR2 FQNEAQ, per germline. The V end lost 4 bases, the J end lost 1 base, and 7 bases lay between the germline ends. The CDR3 is 13 amino acids. In DNA, the CDR3 is TGTGCCAGCAGCTCTGACAAGAACACTGAAGCTTTCTTT. It encodes CASSSDKNTEAFF.

V is TRBV10-1 and J is TRBJ2-1; D is possibly TRBD2 (6 bases). Germline CDR1 is WNHNN and CDR2 is SYGVQD (reference sequence). The CDR3 sequence is 13 residues long. Trimming cost V 8 bases and J 2 bases, with 10 bases left between them. The CDR3 region is CASSAGPYNEQFF. The CDR3 DNA sequence: TGCGCCAGCTCTGCGGGACCCTACAATGAGCAGTTCTTC.

The chain is built from TRBV20-1 and TRBJ1-2; 10 nucleotides align to TRBD1. The V gene's germline CDR1 is DFQATT and CDR2 SNEGSKA (reference sequence). The CDR3 extends over 13 amino acids. The V and J ends lost 5 bases and 2 bases, in that order; junction bases with no gene match: 2. As DNA, the CDR3 is TGCAGTGCTGAGGGACAGGGGAACTATGGCTACACCTTC. It codes for CSAEGQGNYGYTF.

The chain links TRBV18 to TRBJ2-7; tentatively, D is TRBD2 (6 bases). CDR3 length: 14 residues. Germline-derived CDR1 and CDR2 are KGHSH and LQKENI. Trimming removed 1 base at V and 2 bases at J, with 9 bases between. The CDR3: CASSPLAEPYEQYF. In DNA form, the CDR3 reads TGTGCCAGCTCACCACTAGCGGAACCCTACGAGCAGTACTTC.

The chain couples TRBV11-2 to TRBJ2-3, with TRBD2 matching 7 bases. V lost 0 bases and J lost 4; bases outside the gene matches: 4. Germline V gives CDR1 SGHAT, CDR2 FQNNGV. This CDR3 contains 15 residues. DNA for the CDR3: TGTGCCAGCAGCTTAGATCCCCTAGCGGCAGATACGCAGTATTTT. Protein sequence: CASSLDPLAADTQYF.

Many counts were recorded for this clonotype. Written as DNA, the CDR3 is TGTGCCAGCAGCCAAAATGCAGGGCACGACGGCGGCTACACCTTC. This sequence encodes CASSQNAGHDGGYTF. The chain links TRBV3-1 to TRBJ1-2, with TRBD1 as a possible D gene (5 bases). V was cut by 2 bases and J by 8 bases, with 18 bases left in between. Germline V gene sequence: CDR1 LGHDT, CDR2 YNNKEL (reference sequence). The CDR3 runs 15 residues.

J is TRBJ2-7 and V is TRBV2, with TRBD2 matching over 11 bases. The CDR3 is made up of 15 amino acids. Germline lookup yields CDR1 SNHLY and CDR2 FYNNEI. The V gene end was trimmed by 7 bases and the J gene end by 2 bases; junction bases not matched to a gene: 7. CDR3 nucleotides: TGTGCCAGCAATATGGGACTAGCGGACACCTACGAGCAGTACGTC. Translated: CASNMGLADTYEQYV.

This clonotype came up many times. V gene TRBV12-3 or TRBV12-4 combines with J gene TRBJ1-1; no reliable D call. This CDR3 is 12 amino acids long. Trimming removed 3 bases at V and 6 bases at J, with 8 bases between. Here the CDR3 DNA reads TGTGCCAGCAGTTTGGTACAAGCTGAAGCTTTCTTT. Translated: CASSLVQAEAFF.

The rearrangement uses TRBV4-1 and TRBJ2-5; no reliable D call. This CDR3 has 13 amino acids. V was clipped by 0 bases and J by 5 bases, with 7 bases between them. Germline loops: CDR1 MGHRA, CDR2 YSYEKL. In DNA, the CDR3 is TGCGCCAGCAGCCAAGAAGTAGGGGAGACCCAGTACTTC. As protein: CASSQEVGETQYF.

This clonotype was seen many times. This chain connects TRBV5-1 to TRBJ2-3; the D is unclear. CDR1 and CDR2 from the germline V gene are SGHRS and YFSETQ. CDR3 length: 16 amino acids. V lost 0 bases and J lost 2, with 13 bases in between. The DNA of the CDR3 is TGCGCCAGCAGCTTGGCCGGCGCGGCATACACAGATACGCAGTATTTT. Translating gives CASSLAGAAYTDTQYF.

This clonotype was observed a few times. The V call is TRBV5-1, the J call TRBJ2-5, with TRBD1 matching 9 bases. This CDR3 contains 14 residues. CDR1 and CDR2 from the germline V gene are SGHRS and YFSETQ. With 4 bases clipped from V and 3 bases from J, the junction kept 4 bases outside the gene matches. CDR3 residues: CASSMDRGKETQYF. The CDR3, as DNA: TGCGCCAGCAGCATGGACAGGGGTAAAGAGACCCAGTACTTC.

Note on this clonotype: Mismatch with germline at one junction end may stem from a read error. The chain carries TRBV7-9 and TRBJ1-4; D gene uncertain. Germline CDR1 and CDR2: SEHNR and FQNEAQ (reference sequence). This CDR3 contains 12 residues. The CDR3, as DNA: TGTGCCAGCGGCTTCCGCGCTGAAAAACTGTTTTTT. This sequence encodes CASGFRAEKLFF.

The CDR3 nucleotides read TGTGCCAGCTCACCACCTTCGGACAGGATCTACGAGCAGTACTTC. Translating it yields CASSPPSDRIYEQYF. The rearrangement joins TRBV18 to TRBJ2-7; 7 bases are shared with TRBD1. The germline gives CDR1 KGHSH, CDR2 LQKENI. Trimming cost V 0 bases and J 3 bases; bases outside gene matches: 5. The CDR3 contains 15 residues. Variable domain in full (rest from reference TRBV18 and TRBJ2-7): NAGVMQNPRHLVRRRGQEARLRCSPMKGHSHVYWYRQLPEEGLKFMVYLQKENIIDESGMPKERFSAEFPKEGPSILRIQQVVRGDSAAYFCASSPPSDRIYEQYFGPGTRLTVT.

This clonotype was counted between two and nine times. The chain joins TRBV3-1 to TRBJ1-2; no firm D call. Germline V gene sequence: CDR1 LGHDT, CDR2 YNNKEL (reference sequence). The CDR3 consists of 15 residues. V lost 4 bases and J 2 bases, leaving 14 bases between the germline ends. The CDR3 region is CASSLLRQENYGYTF. The CDR3 DNA sequence: TGTGCCAGCAGCCTCCTGAGGCAGGAAAACTATGGCTACACCTTC.

With regard to this clonotype: A much larger clone differs by one base, so this may be a read error. The J gene is TRBJ2-1, the V gene TRBV6-6; D is uncertain. Trimming stripped 4 bases from V and 7 bases from J, with 5 bases between. CDR1 is MNHNY and CDR2 is SVGAGI in the germline V gene (reference sequence). The CDR3 runs to 11 residues. CDR3 sequence (DNA): TGTGCCAGCAGTTCTCGAAATGAGCAGTTCTTC. This encodes CASSSRNEQFF.

This clonotype was found many times. The chain uses TRBV12-3 or TRBV12-4 and TRBJ1-1; D unresolved. V shed 8 bases and J shed 6 bases, with 16 bases lying between them. This CDR3 is 13 amino acids long. The CDR3 DNA reads as TGTGCCAGCTTGAAAACGGCTTTCGCTGAAGCTTTCTTT. Translation gives CASLKTAFAEAFF.

This clonotype has only one observation. V usage is TRBV18 and J usage is TRBJ1-2, with 9 bases matching TRBD1. The CDR3 spans 13 residues. V was clipped by 8 bases and J by 8 bases; unmatched bases: 9. Germline values: CDR1 KGHSH, CDR2 LQKENI. CDR3 sequence: CASSDRGGKGYTF. The CDR3 region has the DNA TGTGCCAGCAGTGACAGGGGGGGCAAAGGCTACACCTTC.

This chain connects TRBV5-1 to TRBJ2-1; a weak D match, TRBD2 (5 bases). V was trimmed by 2 bases and J by 8 bases, leaving 14 bases between them. This CDR3 region has 14 residues. Per the germline V gene, CDR1 is SGHRS and CDR2 is YFSETQ. CDR3 nucleotides: TGCGCCAGCAGCTTTGGGCTAGCATACGATGAGCAGTTCTTC. Residues: CASSFGLAYDEQFF.

The rearrangement links TRBV20-1 to TRBJ1-1; possibly TRBD1 for D (6 bases). Trimming left V 5 bases short and J 4 bases short, with 11 bases between. The germline gives CDR1 DFQATT, CDR2 SNEGSKA (reference sequence). The CDR3 consists of 12 residues. The CDR3 protein is CSASGEGTEAFF. The DNA of the CDR3 is TGCAGTGCTTCAGGGGAAGGCACTGAAGCTTTCTTT.

This chain uses TRBV4-1 with TRBJ2-2, with D perhaps matching TRBD1 (6 bases). The CDR3 contains 18 residues. CDR1 is MGHRA and CDR2 is YSYEKL in the germline V gene. V lost 3 bases and J lost 0, with 17 bases in between. This chain's CDR3 is CASSQIRGQPSNTGELFF. The CDR3, as DNA: TGCGCCAGCAGCCAGATCAGGGGTCAGCCCTCGAACACCGGGGAGCTGTTTTTT.

For the CDR3, the DNA is TGCAGTGCGAGCGGACTAGCGGGAAGAAGCGGGGAGCTGTTTTTT. Amino acids: CSASGLAGRSGELFF. This chain links TRBV20-1 with TRBJ2-2, with 12 bases lining up with TRBD2. Trimming removed 6 bases from V and 7 bases from J; junction bases left unmatched: 9. This CDR3 region has 15 residues. Per germline, CDR1 DFQATT and CDR2 SNEGSKA (reference sequence).

This clonotype has at least ten counts. The V and J genes are TRBV20-1 and TRBJ2-1; D possibly corresponds to TRBD2 (6 bases). V was trimmed by 7 bases and J by 8 bases, leaving 21 bases between them. This CDR3 comprises 14 residues. Germline assignment: CDR1 DFQATT and CDR2 SNEGSKA (reference sequence). CDR3 protein: CSGLSGTVNDEQFF. The CDR3 DNA reads as TGCAGTGGCCTTTCCGGGACTGTGAACGATGAGCAGTTCTTC.

In this sample, this clonotype turned up many times. As DNA, the CDR3 is TGTGCCAGTGGAGTGGGCACAGATACGCAGTATTTT. It translates to CASGVGTDTQYF. The chain recombines TRBV12-3 or TRBV12-4 with TRBJ2-3; no firm D call. The ends were cut back, 9 bases at V and 1 base at J, with 8 bases in the middle. This CDR3 region has 12 residues.